This TCR beta chain comes out of a study of T cell responses to AZD1222 COVID-19 vaccine. Regarding the study as a whole: The breadth and depth of Spike-specific TCRs increased once two AZD1222 doses had been given.

Profiled with immunoSEQ multiplex PCR; TCRdb holds only in-frame clones, not every one. In the table there are some 140,000 clones, roughly 90% of which are singletons. With respect to this clone: Its specificity is unknown.

The V end lost 2 bases, the J end lost 6 bases, and 14 bases lay between the germline ends. Germline V CDR1 and CDR2: LGHDT, YNNKEL (reference sequence). There are 16 residues in the CDR3. The material was peripheral blood, obtained on day 0 of AZD1222 vaccination. The receptor's source is an adult in good health. V is TRBV3-1 (or the pseudogene TRBV3-2) and J is TRBJ1-6; no definite D call. This CDR3 reads CASSQPGIFVNSPLHF. For the CDR3, the DNA is TGTGCCAGCAGCCAACCTGGGATCTTTGTTAATTCACCCCTCCACTTT.